Sequencing of this TCR beta chain was carried out in a study of post-analysis software for immune sequencing data. The library was made from cDNA and included unique molecular identifiers. TCRdb redid the calling of the PCR reads with MiXCR, one entry per CDR3 protein. The repertoire holds 150,000 to 200,000 distinct CDR3 sequences, about 34% seen once, with 25% to 35% in the top ten. The CDR3 runs to 17 residues. Trimming stripped 1 base from V and 3 bases from J, with 19 bases between. This clonotype was counted between two and nine times. The sample was blood, taken after autologous hematopoietic stem cell transplantation. This chain connects TRBV12-3 or TRBV12-4 to TRBJ2-7; D might be TRBD1 (5 bases). The source is a girl aged 5-17 years with multiple sclerosis. Here the CDR3 DNA reads TGTGCCAGCAGTTTAGGGGAAGTGGGTAGGGGTTTCTACGAGCAGTACTTC. Translating it yields CASSLGEVGRGFYEQYF.